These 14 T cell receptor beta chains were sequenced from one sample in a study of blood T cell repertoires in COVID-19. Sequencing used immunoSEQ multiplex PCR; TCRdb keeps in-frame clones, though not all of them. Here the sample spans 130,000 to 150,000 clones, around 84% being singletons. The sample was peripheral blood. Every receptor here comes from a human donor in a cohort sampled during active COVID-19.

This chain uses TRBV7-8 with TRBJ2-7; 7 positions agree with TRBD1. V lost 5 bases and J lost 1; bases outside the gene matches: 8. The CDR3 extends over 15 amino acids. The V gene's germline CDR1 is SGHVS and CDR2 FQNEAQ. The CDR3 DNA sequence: TGTGCCAGCAGCCTAGGGACAGTTTTATCCTACGAGCAGTACTTC. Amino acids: CASSLGTVLSYEQYF.

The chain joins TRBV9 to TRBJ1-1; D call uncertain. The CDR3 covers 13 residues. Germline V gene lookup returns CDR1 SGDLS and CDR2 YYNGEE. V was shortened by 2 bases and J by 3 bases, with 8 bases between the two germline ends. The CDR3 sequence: CASSVAADTEAFF. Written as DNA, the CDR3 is TGTGCCAGCAGCGTTGCGGCGGACACTGAAGCTTTCTTT.

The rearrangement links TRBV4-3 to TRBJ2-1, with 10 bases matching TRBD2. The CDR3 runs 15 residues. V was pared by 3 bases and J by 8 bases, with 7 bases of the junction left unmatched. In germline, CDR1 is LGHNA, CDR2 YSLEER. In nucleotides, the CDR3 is TGCGCCAGCAGCCAGGAAAGCGGGGGGGCCGATGAGCAGTTCTTC. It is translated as CASSQESGGADEQFF.

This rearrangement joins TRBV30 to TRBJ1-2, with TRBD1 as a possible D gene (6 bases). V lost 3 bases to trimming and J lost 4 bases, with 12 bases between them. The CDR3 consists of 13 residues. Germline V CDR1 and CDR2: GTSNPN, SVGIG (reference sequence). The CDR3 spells CAWRPGTPYGYTF. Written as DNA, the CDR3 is TGTGCCTGGAGACCCGGGACACCCTATGGCTACACCTTC.

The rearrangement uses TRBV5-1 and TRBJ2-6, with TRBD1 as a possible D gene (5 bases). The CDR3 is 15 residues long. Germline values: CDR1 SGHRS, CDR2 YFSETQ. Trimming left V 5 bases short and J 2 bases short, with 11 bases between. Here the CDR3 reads CASSTWGAGANVLTF. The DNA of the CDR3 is TGCGCCAGCAGTACGTGGGGCGCTGGGGCCAACGTCCTGACTTTC.

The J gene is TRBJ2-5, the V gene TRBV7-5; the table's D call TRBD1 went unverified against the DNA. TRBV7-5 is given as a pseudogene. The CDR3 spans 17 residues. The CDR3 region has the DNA TGTGCCAGAAGCCTCCGACAGACCGTCCCCCCCCAAGAGACCCAGTACTTC. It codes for CARSLRQTVPPQETQYF.

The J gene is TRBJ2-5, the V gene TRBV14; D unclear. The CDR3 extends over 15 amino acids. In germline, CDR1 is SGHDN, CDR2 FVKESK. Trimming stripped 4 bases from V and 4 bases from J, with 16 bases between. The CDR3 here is CASSRASKSGETQYF. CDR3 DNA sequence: TGTGCCAGCAGCCGGGCCTCGAAAAGTGGAGAGACCCAGTACTTC.

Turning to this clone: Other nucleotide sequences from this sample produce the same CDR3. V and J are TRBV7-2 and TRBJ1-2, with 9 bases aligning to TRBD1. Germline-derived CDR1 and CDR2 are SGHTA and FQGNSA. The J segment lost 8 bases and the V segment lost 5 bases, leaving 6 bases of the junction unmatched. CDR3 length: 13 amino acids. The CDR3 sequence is CASSPGTGRGYTF. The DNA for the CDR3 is TGTGCCAGCAGCCCAGGGACAGGGCGCGGCTACACCTTC.

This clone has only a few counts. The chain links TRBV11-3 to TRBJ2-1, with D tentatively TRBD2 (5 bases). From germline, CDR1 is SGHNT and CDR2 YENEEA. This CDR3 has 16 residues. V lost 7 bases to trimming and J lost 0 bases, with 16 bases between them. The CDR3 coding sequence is TGTGCCAGCACTCCTACGGCGGGTAGCTCCTACAATGAGCAGTTCTTC. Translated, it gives CASTPTAGSSYNEQFF.

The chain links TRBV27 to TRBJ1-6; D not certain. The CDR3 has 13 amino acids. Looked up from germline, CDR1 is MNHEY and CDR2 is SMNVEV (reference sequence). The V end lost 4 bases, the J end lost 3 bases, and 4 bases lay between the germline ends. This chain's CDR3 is CASSYSYNSPLHF. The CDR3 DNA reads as TGTGCCAGCAGTTACAGCTATAATTCACCCCTCCACTTT.

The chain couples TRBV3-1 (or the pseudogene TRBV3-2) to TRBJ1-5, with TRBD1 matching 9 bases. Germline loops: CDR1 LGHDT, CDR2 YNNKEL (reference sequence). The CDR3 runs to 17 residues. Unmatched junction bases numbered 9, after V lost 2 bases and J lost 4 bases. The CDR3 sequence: CASSQTGGASGNQPQHF. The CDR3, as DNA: TGTGCCAGCAGCCAAACAGGGGGCGCTTCTGGAAATCAGCCCCAGCATTTT.

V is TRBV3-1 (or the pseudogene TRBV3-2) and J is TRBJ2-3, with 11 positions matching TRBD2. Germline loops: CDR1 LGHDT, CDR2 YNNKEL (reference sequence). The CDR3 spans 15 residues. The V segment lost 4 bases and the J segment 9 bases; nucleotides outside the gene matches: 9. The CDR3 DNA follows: TGTGCCAGCAGCCCCTCAACTAGCGGGGGAGGAACGCAGTATTTT. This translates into CASSPSTSGGGTQYF.

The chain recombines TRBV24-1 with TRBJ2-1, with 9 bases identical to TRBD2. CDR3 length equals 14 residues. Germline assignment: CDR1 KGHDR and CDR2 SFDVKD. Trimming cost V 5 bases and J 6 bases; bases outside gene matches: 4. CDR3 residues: CATSGGGAANEQFF. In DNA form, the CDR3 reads TGTGCCACCAGTGGCGGGGGGGCCGCCAATGAGCAGTTCTTC.

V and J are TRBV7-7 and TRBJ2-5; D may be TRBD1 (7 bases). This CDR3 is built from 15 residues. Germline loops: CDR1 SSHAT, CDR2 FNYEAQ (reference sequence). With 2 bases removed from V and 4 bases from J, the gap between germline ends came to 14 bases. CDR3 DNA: TGTGCCAGCAGCTTACTTGGGCAGGGGGGAGAGACCCAGTACTTC. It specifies CASSLLGQGGETQYF.